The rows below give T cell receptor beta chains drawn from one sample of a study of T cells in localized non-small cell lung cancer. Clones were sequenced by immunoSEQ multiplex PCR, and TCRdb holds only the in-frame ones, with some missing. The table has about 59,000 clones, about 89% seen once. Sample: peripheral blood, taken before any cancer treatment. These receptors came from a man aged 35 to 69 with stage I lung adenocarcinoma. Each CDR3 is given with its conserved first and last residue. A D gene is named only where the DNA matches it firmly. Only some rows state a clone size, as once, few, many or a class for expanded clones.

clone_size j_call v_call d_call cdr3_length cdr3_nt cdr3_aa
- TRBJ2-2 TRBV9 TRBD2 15 TGTGCCAGCAGCGTAAGCGGGAGGAACACCGGGGAGCTGTTTTTT CASSVSGRNTGELFF
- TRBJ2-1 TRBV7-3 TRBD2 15 TGTGCCAGCAGCGATACTAGCGGGAGTGTCGATGAGCAGTTCTTC CASSDTSGSVDEQFF
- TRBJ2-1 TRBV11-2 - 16 TGTGCCAGCAGCTTAGTCAGAGCAGGGAATAGGGATGAGCAGTTCTTC CASSLVRAGNRDEQFF
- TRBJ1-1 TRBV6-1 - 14 TGTGCCAGCAGTGAACAGGGCAGGGGCACTGAAGCTTTCTTT CASSEQGRGTEAFF
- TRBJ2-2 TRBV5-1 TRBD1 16 TGCGCCAGCAGCGGACGACAGGGGGCAAACACCGGGGAGCTGTTTTTT CASSGRQGANTGELFF
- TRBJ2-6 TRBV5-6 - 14 TGTGCCAGCAGCTTGTCTTGGGGGGCCAACGTCCTGACTTTC CASSLSWGANVLTF
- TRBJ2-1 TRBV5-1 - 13 TGCGCCAGCAGCCCGGGACTTCGGGGTGAGCAGTTCTTC CASSPGLRGEQFF
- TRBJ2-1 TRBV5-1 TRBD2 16 TGCGCCAGCAGCCCGGGGGGACTAGCGGGTAACAATGAGCAGTTCTTC CASSPGGLAGNNEQFF
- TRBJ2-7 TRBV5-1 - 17 TGCGCCAGCAGCTCCGGGACAAACTCTAAGACGACCTACGAGCAGTACTTC CASSSGTNSKTTYEQYF
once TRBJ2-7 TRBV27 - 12 TGTGCCAGCGGACGGAGCTCCTACGAGCAGTACTTC CASGRSSYEQYF
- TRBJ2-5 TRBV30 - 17 TGTGCCTGGAGTGTTCAGGTTGATTTTGCGTTCCAAGAGACCCAGTACTTC CAWSVQVDFAFQETQYF
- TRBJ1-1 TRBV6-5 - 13 TGTGCCAGCAGTCCCCCCAACAGTAATGAAGCTTTCTTT CASSPPNSNEAFF
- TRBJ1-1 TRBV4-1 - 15 TGCGCCAGCAGCCAAACCGGACGGATGAACACTGAAGCTTTCTTT CASSQTGRMNTEAFF
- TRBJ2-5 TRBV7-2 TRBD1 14 TGTGCCAGCAGCTCGCATACAGGGGGCGGGTCAGAGTACTTC CASSSHTGGGSEYF
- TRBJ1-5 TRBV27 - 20 TGTGCCACCAAGCGCACCTCCGCCCCAAACAGGGTGGGCGGCAATCAGCCCCAGCATTTT CATKRTSAPNRVGGNQPQHF
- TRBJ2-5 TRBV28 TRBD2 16 TGTGCCAGCAGTTTATTAATAGCGGGAGGCCGAGAGACCCAGTACTTC CASSLLIAGGRETQYF